Described below is a single T cell receptor beta chain sequence and its context. TCRdb's table, derived via immunoSEQ multiplex PCR, lists solely in-frame clones and lacks some. The table includes 50,000 to 65,000 clones, 85% to 90% detected once. The CDR3 covers 11 residues. Germline CDR1 reads DFQATT; CDR2 reads SNEGSKA (reference sequence). After removal of 5 bases from V and 4 bases from J, the junction contained 1 base not matched to a gene. This entry belongs to a study of OX40 agonist ivuxolimab in advanced cancers. The input for sequencing was CD4+ or CD8+ T cells sorted from blood, taken in a trial of the OX40 agonist ivuxolimab. This chain links TRBV20-1 with TRBJ2-7; 8 nucleotides line up with TRBD1. The sequence derives from an adult with an advanced solid tumor such as melanoma, head and neck, liver or kidney cancer. CDR3: CSARTGYEQYF. DNA of the CDR3: TGCAGTGCTCGGACAGGGTACGAGCAGTACTTC.